This T cell receptor (beta chain) is drawn from a study of cytomegalovirus exposure and HLA in healthy donors (dated by TCRdb to about 2017). Describing the broader study: A later analysis indicated that the 90 to 150 validation repertoires were generated on the platform also employed for the 666 repertoires of the first cohort. The aim of the study was to test whether cataloging public T cell receptors could identify signatures of past pathogen exposure. A separate validation cohort of 100 to 150 different subjects was used in addition to the approximately 670-subject first cohort. High-throughput TCR immunosequencing, statistical association of individual TCRs with disease status, and machine learning were combined to predict cytomegalovirus infection status. Paper-wide results and their limitations: Cytomegalovirus status was reported to be diagnosed by the classifier with high specificity and sensitivity in both the original and validation cohorts. A total of about 150 TCR beta chains were listed by the study as associated with cytomegalovirus. In vitro tests confirmed that a few of the cytomegalovirus-associated TCR beta chains recognize cytomegalovirus antigens. Most TCR sequences were seen in very few donors, while some public TCRs were found in many individuals. The validation cohort had no HLA typing available for a later analysis, so co-occurrence within that cohort was assessed over all 120 or so repertoires. It was suggested by the authors that the approach could potentially be generalized to other disease states and immunological phenotypes. Of the cluster scores, around 95% were above 0 in a later analysis, which found that TCRs clustered in the first cohort also tended to co-occur in the 130 or so validation repertoires.

The library was prepared using the immunoSEQ multiplex PCR assay. The authors' pipeline ran thus. A statistical classification framework was built to diagnose cytomegalovirus status from the catalog of TCR beta chain sequences. What TCRdb holds here is the immuneACCESS table cut down to in-frame rearrangements. Part of the clones is not present; checked against another copy, under half of the missing clones reflect an unresolved V gene, and the others are unexplained. From that table come the V and J calls and clone size; the DNA was used to work out D and trimming. The sample table lists tens of thousands of clones, roughly 94% of them with a count of one. Of the sample, approximately 1.3% falls within the top ten clones. Separate from the approximately 690-subject first cohort, the validation cohort of roughly 110 subjects was the group to which the donors belonged. Remarks on this clone: Its binding antigen is unknown. Base-call qualities are not available, and no considerably larger clone is one nucleotide away.

Based on the germline V gene, the CDR1 and CDR2 sequences are MNHEY and SVGAGI. V gives up 2 bases and J gives up 0 bases, and the segment between their germline ends measures 11 bases. The cysteine opens and the phenylalanine closes a CDR3 of 15 amino acids. The read is trimmed to its CDR3 DNA, 45 bases read in frame from base 1. This receptor was taken from a man younger than 35 in good health and CMV-seropositive. Sequenced sample: PBMCs. This chain joins TRBV6-5 to TRBJ2-7; TRBD2 could be the D gene, as 5 bases match. The CDR3 amino acid sequence is: CASSYERRSSYEQYF. The DNA sequence is as follows: TGTGCCAGCAGTTACGAGCGGAGGAGCTCCTACGAGCAGTACTTC.